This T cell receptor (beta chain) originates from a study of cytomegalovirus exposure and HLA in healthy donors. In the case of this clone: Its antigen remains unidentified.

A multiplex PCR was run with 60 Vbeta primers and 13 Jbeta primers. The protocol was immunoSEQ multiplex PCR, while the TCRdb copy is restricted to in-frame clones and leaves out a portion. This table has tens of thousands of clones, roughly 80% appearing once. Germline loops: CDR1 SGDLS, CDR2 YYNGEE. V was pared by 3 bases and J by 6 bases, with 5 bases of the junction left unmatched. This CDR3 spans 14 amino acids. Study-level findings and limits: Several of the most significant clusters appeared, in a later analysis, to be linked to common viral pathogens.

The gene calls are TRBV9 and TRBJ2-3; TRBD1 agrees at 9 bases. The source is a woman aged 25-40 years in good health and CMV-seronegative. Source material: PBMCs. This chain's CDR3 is CASSEQGARDTQYF. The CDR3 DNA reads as TGTGCCAGCAGCGAACAGGGGGCTCGGGATACGCAGTATTTT.